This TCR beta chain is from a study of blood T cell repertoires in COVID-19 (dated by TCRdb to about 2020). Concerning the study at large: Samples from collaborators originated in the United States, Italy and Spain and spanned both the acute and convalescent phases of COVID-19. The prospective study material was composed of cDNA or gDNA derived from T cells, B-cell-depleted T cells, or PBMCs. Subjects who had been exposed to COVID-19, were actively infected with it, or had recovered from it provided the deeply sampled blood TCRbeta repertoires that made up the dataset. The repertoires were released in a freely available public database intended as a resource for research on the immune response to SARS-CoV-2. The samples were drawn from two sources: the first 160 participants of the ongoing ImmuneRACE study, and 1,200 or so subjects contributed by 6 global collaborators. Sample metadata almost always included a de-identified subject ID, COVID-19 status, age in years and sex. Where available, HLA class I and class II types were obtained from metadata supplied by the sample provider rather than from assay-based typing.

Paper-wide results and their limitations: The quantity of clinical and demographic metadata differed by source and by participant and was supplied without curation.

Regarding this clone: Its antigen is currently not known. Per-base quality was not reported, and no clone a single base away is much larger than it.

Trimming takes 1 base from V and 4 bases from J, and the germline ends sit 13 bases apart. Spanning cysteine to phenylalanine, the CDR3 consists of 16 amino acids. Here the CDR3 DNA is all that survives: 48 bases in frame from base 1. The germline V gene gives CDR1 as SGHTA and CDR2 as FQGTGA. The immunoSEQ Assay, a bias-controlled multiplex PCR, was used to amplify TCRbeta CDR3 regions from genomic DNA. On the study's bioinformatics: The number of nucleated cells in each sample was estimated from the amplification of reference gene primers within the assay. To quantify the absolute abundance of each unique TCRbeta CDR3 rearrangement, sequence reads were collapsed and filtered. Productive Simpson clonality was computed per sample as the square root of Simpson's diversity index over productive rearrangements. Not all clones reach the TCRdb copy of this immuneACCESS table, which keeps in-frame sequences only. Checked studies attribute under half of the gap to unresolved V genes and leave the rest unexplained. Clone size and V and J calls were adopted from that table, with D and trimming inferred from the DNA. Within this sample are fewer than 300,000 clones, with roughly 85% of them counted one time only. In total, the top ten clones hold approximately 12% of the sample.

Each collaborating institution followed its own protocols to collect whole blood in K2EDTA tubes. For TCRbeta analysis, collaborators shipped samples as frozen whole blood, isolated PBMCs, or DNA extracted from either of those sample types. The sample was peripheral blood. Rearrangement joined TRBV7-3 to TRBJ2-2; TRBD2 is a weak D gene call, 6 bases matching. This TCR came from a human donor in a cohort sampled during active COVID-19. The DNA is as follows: TGTGCCAGCAGCTTAAATGGGGGACTTTCCACCGGGGAGCTGTTTTTT. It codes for CASSLNGGLSTGELFF.